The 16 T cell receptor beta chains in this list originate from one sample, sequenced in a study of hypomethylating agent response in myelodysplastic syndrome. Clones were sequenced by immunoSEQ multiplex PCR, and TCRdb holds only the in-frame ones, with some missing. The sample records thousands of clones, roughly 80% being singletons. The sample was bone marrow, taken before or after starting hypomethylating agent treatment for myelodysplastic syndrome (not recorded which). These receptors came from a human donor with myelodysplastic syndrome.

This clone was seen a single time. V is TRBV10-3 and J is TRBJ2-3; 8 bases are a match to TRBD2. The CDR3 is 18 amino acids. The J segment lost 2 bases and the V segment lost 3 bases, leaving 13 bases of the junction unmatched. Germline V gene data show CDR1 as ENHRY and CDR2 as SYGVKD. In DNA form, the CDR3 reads TGTGCCATCAGTGAAGGCTGGGCTAGCGGGCGATACACAGATACGCAGTATTTT. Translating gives CAISEGWASGRYTDTQYF.

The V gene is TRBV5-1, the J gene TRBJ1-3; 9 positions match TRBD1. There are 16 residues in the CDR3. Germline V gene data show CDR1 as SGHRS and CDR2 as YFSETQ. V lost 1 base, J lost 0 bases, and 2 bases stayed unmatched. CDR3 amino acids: CASSLQDRGSGNTIYF. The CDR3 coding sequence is TGCGCCAGCAGCTTGCAGGACAGGGGCTCTGGAAACACCATATATTTT.

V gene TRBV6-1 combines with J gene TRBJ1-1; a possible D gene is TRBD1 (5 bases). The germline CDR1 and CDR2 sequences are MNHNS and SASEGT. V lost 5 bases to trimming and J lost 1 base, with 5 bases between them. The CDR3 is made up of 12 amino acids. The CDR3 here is CASSQGNTEAFF. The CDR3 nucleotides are TGTGCCAGCAGTCAGGGGAACACTGAAGCTTTCTTT.

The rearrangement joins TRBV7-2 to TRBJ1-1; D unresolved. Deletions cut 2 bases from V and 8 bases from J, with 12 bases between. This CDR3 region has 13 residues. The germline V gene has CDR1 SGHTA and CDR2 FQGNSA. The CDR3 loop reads CASSLTVRYEAFF. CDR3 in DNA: TGTGCCAGCAGCTTAACGGTCAGGTACGAAGCTTTCTTT.

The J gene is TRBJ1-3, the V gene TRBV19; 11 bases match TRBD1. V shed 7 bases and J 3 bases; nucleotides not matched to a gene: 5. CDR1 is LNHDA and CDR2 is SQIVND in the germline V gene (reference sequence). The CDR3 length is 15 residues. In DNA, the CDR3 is TGTGCCAGTAAGACGGGACAGGGGGTTGGAAACACCATATATTTT. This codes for CASKTGQGVGNTIYF.

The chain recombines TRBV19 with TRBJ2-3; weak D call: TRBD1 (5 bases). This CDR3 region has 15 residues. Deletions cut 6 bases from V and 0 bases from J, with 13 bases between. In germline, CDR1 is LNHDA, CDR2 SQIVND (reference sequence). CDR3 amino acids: CASRLRGLSTDTQYF. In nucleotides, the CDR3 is TGTGCCAGTAGGCTAAGGGGATTGAGCACAGATACGCAGTATTTT.

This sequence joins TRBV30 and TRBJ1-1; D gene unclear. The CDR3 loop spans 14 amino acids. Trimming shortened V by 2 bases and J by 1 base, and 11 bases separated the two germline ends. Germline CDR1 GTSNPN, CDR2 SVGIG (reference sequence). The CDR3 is CAWSKGRANTEAFF. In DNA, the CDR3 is TGTGCCTGGAGTAAAGGACGGGCGAACACTGAAGCTTTCTTT.

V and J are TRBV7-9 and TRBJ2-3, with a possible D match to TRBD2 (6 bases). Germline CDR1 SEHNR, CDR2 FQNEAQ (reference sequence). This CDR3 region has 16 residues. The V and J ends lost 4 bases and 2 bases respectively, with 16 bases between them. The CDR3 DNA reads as TGTGCCAGCAGCTCGGACTATCCCCACTACACAGATACGCAGTATTTT. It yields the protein CASSSDYPHYTDTQYF.

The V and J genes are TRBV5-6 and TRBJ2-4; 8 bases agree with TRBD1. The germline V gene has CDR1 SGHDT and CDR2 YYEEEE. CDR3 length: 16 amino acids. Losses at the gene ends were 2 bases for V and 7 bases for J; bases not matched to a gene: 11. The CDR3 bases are TGTGCCAGCAGCTTCGACAGGGGTCGAGCCCGGAACATTCAGTACTTC. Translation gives CASSFDRGRARNIQYF.

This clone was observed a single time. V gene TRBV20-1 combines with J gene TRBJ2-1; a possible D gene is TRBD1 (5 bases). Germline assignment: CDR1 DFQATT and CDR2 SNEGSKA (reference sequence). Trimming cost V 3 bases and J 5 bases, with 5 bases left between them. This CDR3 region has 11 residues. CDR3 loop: CSASRDNEQFF. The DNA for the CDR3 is TGCAGTGCTAGCAGGGACAATGAGCAGTTCTTC.

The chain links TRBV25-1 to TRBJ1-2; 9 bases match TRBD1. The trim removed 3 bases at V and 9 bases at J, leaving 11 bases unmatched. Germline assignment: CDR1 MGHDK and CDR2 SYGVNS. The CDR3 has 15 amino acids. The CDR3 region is CASSDEVGQGRRYTF. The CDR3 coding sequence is TGTGCCAGCAGTGATGAGGTGGGACAGGGTCGACGCTACACCTTC.

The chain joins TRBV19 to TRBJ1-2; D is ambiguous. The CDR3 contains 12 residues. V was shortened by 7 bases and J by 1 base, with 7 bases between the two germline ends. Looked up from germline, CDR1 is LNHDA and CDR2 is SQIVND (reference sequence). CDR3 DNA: TGTGCCAGTAAACGGAATAACTATGGCTACACCTTC. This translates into CASKRNNYGYTF.

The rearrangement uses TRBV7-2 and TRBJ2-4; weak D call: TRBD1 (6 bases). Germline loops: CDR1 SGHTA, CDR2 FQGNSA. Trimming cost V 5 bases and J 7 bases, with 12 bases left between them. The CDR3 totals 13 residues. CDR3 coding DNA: TGTGCCAGCAGCCCTAAGGGGGATAACATTCAGTACTTC. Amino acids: CASSPKGDNIQYF.

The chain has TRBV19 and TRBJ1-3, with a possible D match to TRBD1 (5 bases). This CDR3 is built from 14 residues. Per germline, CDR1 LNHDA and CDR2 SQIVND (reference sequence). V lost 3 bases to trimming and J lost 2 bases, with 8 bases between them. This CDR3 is CASSISGTGNTIYF. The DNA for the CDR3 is TGTGCCAGTAGTATTTCAGGGACTGGAAACACCATATATTTT.

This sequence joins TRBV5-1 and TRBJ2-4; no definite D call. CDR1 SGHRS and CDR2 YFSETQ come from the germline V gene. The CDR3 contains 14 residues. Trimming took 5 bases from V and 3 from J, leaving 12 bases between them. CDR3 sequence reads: CASRLDDVKNIQYF. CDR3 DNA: TGCGCCAGCAGGTTAGATGATGTCAAAAACATTCAGTACTTC.

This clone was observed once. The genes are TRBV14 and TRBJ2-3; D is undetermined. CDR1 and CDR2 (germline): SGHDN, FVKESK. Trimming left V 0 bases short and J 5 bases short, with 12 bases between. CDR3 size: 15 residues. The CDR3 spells CASSQDASRRDTQYF. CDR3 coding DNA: TGTGCCAGCAGCCAAGACGCTTCCAGGCGAGATACGCAGTATTTT.